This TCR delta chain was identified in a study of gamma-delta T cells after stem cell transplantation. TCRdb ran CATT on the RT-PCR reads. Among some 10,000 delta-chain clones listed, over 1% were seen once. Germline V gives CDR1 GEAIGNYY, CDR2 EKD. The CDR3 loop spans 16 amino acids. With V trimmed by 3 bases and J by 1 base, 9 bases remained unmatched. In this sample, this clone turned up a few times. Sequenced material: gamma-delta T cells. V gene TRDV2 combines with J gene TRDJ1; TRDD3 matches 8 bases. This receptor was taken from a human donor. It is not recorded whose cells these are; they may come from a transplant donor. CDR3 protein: CACDPLGEGCTDKLIF. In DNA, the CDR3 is TGTGCCTGTGACCCTCTGGGGGAGGGATGCACCGATAAACTCATCTTT.